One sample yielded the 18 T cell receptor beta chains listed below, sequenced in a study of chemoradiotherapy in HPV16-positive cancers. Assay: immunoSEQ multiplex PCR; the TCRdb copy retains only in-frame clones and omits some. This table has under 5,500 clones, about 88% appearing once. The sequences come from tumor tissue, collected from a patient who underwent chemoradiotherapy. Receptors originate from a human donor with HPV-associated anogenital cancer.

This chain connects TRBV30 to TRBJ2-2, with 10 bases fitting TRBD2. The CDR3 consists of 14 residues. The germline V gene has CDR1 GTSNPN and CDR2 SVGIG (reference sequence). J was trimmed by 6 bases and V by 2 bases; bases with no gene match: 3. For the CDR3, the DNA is TGTGCCTGGAGTTGGACTAGCGGAGCCGGGGAGCTGTTTTTT. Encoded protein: CAWSWTSGAGELFF. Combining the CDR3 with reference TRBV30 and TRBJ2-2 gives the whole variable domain SQTIHQWPATLVQPVGSPLSLECTVEGTSNPNLYWYRQAAGRGLQLLFYSVGIGQISSEVPQNLSASRPQDRQFILSSKKLLLSDSGFYLCAWSWTSGAGELFFGEGSRLTVL.

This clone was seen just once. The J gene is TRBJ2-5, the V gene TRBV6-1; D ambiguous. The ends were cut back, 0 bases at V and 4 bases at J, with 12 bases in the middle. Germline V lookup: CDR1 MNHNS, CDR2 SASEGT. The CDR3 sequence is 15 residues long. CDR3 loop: CASSEAGGFLETQYF. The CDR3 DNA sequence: TGTGCCAGCAGTGAAGCCGGTGGGTTCTTAGAGACCCAGTACTTC.

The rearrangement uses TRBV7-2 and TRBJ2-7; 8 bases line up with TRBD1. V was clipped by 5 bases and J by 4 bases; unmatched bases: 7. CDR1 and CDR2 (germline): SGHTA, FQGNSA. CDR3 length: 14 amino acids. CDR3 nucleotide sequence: TGTGCCAGCAGCCTTCGACAGGGGAGTTACGAGCAGTACTTC. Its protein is CASSLRQGSYEQYF.

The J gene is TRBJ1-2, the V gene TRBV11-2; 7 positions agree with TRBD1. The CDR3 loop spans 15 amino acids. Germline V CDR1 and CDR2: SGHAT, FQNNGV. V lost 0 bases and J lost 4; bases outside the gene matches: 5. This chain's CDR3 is CASSLERGLGYGYTF. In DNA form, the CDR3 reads TGTGCCAGCAGCTTAGAAAGGGGGCTGGGCTATGGCTACACCTTC.

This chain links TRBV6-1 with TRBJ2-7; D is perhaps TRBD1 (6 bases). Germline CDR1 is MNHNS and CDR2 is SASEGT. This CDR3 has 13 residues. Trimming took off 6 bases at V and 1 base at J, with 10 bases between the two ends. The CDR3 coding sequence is TGTGCCAGCAGCTTCGGACAGTCCTACGAGCAGTACTTC. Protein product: CASSFGQSYEQYF.

CDR3 region: CASSMRGGSSAFF. CDR3 bases: TGTGCCAGTAGTATGAGAGGGGGCAGTTCAGCTTTCTTT. The chain joins TRBV19 to TRBJ1-1; TRBD1 matches at 7 bases. CDR1 and CDR2 from the germline V gene are LNHDA and SQIVND (reference sequence). The CDR3 extends over 13 amino acids. With 3 bases clipped from V and 10 bases from J, the junction kept 8 bases outside the gene matches.

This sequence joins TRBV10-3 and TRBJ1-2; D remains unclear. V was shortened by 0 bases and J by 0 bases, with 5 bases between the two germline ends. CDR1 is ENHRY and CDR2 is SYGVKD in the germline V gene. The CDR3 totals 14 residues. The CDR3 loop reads CAISESGPNYGYTF. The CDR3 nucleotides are TGTGCCATCAGTGAGTCGGGCCCTAACTATGGCTACACCTTC.

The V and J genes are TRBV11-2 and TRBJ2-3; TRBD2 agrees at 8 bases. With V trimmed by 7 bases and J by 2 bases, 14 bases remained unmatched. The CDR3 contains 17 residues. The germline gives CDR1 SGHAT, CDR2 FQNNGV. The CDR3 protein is CASIPFGGLGDTDTQYF. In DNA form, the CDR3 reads TGTGCCAGCATCCCATTCGGGGGACTAGGGGACACAGATACGCAGTATTTT.

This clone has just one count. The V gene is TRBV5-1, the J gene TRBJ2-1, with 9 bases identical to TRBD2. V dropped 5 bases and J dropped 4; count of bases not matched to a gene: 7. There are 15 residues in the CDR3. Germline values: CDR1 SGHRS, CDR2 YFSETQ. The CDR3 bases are TGCGCCAGCAGTCGCGAGCGGGGGGATTACAATGAGCAGTTCTTC. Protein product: CASSRERGDYNEQFF.

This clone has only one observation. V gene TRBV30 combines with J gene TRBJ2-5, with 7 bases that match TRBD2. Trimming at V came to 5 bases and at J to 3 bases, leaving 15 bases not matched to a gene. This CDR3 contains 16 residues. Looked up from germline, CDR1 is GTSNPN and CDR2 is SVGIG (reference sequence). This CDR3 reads CAWGTSETFYKETQYF. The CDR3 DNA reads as TGTGCCTGGGGTACTAGCGAGACTTTCTACAAAGAGACCCAGTACTTC.

The CDR3 bases are TGTGCCAGCAGTGAAGCGCGGGTTGACAGGGAAAACACCGGGGAGCTGTTTTTT. It specifies CASSEARVDRENTGELFF. The rearrangement uses TRBV2 and TRBJ2-2; 7 bases line up with TRBD1. The V and J ends lost 0 bases and 2 bases, in that order; junction bases with no gene match: 9. The CDR3 is made up of 18 amino acids. From germline, CDR1 is SNHLY and CDR2 FYNNEI.

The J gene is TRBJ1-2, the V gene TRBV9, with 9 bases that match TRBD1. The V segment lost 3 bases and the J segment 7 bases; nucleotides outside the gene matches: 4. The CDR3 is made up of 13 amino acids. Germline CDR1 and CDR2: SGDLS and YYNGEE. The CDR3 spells CASSAGTGLGYTF. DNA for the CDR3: TGTGCCAGCAGCGCCGGGACAGGGCTTGGCTACACCTTC.

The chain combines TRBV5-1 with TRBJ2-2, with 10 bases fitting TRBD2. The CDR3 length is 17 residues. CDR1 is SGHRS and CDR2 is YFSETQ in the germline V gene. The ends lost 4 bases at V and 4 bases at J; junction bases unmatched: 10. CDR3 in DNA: TGCGCCAGCAGCCCCCGGAGCGGGGGGGCTGGCACCGGGGAGCTGTTTTTT. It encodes CASSPRSGGAGTGELFF.

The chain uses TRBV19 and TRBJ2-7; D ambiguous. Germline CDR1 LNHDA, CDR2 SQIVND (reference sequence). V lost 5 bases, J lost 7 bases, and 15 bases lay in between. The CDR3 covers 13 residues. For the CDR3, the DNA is TGTGCCAGTAGTGTCGGACCTCCTGATGAGCAGTACTTC. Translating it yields CASSVGPPDEQYF.

CDR3 region: CASSKTGGDEQYF. CDR3 DNA: TGTGCCAGTAGTAAGACAGGGGGGGACGAGCAGTACTTC. This chain uses TRBV19 with TRBJ2-7, with 9 bases fitting TRBD1. This CDR3 spans 13 amino acids. V lost 4 bases and J lost 5; bases outside the gene matches: 3. Germline CDR1 LNHDA, CDR2 SQIVND (reference sequence).

CDR3 DNA: TGTGCCAGCAGCGTAGACGACAGAACCAAAAACATTCAGTACTTC. Translated, it gives CASSVDDRTKNIQYF. The V call is TRBV9, the J call TRBJ2-4; tentative D call: TRBD1 (5 bases). Germline V gene data show CDR1 as SGDLS and CDR2 as YYNGEE. This CDR3 contains 15 residues. V shed 0 bases and J shed 2 bases, with 9 bases lying between them.

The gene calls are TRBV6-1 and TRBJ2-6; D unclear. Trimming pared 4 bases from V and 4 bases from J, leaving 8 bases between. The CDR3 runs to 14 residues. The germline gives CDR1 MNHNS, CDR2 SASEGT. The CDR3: CASSAAAGANVLTF. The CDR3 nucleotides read TGTGCCAGCAGTGCGGCGGCGGGGGCCAACGTCCTGACTTTC.

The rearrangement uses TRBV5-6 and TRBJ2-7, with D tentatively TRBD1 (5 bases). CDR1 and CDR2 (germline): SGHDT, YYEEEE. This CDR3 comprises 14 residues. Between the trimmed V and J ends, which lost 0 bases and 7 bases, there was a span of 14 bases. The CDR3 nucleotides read TGTGCCAGCAGCTTGGCCCAGGGATGGGAAGAGCAGTACTTC. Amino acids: CASSLAQGWEEQYF.